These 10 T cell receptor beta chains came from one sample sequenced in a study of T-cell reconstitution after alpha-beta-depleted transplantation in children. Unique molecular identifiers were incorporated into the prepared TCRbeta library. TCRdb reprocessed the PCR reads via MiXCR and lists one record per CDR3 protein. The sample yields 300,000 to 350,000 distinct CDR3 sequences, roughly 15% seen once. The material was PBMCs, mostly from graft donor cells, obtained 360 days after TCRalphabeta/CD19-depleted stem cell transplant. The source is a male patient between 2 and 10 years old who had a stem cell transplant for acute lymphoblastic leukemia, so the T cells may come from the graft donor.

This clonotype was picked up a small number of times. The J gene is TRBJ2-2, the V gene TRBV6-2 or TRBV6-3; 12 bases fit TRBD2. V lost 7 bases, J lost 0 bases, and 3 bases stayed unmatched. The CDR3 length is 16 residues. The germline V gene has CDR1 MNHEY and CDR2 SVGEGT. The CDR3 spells CASTTSGRSNTGELFF. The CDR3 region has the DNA TGTGCCAGCACCACTAGCGGGAGGTCGAACACCGGGGAGCTGTTTTTT.

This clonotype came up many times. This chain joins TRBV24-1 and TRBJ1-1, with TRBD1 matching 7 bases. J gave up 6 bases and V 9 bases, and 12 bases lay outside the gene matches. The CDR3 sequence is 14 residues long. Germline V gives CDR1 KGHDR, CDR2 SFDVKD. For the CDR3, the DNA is TGTGCCACCTTGGGACAGACGGGACACTCTGAAGCTTTCTTT. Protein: CATLGQTGHSEAFF.

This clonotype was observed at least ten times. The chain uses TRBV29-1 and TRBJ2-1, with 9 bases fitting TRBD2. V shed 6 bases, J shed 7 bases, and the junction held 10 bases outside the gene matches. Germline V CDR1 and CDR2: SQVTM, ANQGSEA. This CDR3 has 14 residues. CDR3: CSVAGTSTTNEQFF. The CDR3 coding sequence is TGCAGCGTCGCCGGGACTAGCACTACAAATGAGCAGTTCTTC.

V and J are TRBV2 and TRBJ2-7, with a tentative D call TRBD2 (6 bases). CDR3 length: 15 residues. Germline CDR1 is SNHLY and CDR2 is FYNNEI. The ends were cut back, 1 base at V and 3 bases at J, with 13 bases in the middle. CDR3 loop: CASSEGLAGYYEQYF. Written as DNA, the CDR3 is TGTGCCAGCAGTGAAGGGTTGGCGGGGTACTACGAGCAGTACTTC.

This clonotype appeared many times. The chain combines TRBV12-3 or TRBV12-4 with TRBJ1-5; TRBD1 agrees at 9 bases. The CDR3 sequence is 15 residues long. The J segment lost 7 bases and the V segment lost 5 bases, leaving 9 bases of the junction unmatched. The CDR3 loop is CASSGTGTAKQPQHF. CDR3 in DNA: TGTGCCAGCAGTGGGACAGGGACAGCGAAGCAGCCCCAGCATTTT.

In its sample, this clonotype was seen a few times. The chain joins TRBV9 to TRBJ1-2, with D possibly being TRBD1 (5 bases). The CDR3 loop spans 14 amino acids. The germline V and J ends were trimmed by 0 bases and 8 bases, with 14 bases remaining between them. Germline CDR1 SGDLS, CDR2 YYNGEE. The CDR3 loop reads CASSVGDRSQGYTF. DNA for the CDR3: TGTGCCAGCAGCGTAGGAGACAGATCACAAGGCTACACCTTC.

The CDR3 DNA follows: TGTGCCAGCAGCTTACACCTGGGGGACACTGAAGCTTTCTTT. Encoded protein: CASSLHLGDTEAFF. The V and J genes are TRBV11-1 and TRBJ1-1, with a tentative D call TRBD1 (5 bases). CDR3 size: 14 residues. The germline V gene encodes CDR1 SGHAT and CDR2 FQDESV (reference sequence). V was pared by 2 bases and J by 3 bases, with 10 bases between.

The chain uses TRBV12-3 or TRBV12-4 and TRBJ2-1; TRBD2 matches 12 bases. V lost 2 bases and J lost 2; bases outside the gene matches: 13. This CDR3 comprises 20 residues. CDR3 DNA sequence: TGTGCCAGCAGTTTATCCGGGCTAGCGGGAGGGCCGGGTACCTACAATGAGCAGTTCTTC. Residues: CASSLSGLAGGPGTYNEQFF.

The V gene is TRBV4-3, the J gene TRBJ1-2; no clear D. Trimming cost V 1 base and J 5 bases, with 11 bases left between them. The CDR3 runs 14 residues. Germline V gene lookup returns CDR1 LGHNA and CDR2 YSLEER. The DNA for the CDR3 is TGCGCCAGCAGCCAAGGCACCACATCGTATGGCTACACCTTC. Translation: CASSQGTTSYGYTF.

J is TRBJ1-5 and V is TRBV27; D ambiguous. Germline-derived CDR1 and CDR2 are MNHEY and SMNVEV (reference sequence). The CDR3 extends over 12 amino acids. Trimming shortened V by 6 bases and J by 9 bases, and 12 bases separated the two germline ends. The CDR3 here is CASSSRRGPQHF. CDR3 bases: TGTGCCAGCAGCTCCCGCCGGGGGCCCCAGCATTTT.